A single TCR beta chain is shown here with its context. Its binding antigen is unknown. It has no much larger one-base neighbor in the sample; base qualities were not kept. This sample is drawn from a study of T-cell reconstitution after alpha-beta-depleted transplantation in children (dated by TCRdb to between 2015 and 2016). Regarding the complete study: The study quantitatively tracked T-cell immune reconstitution after TCRalphabeta/CD19-depleted allogeneic hematopoietic cell transplantation in children using TCR repertoire profiling.

The method behind the library was PCR. The instrument given in TCRdb is Illumina HiSeq 2500. To normalize quantification of the TCRbeta repertoire, the TCR libraries were built with molecular barcoding that relied on unique molecular identifiers. The public reads were run again by TCRdb, first through fastp at Q25 and then through MiXCR, and only productive beta chains were kept. CDR3 protein sequences are deduplicated, and each keeps its most common genes and DNA. This sample gives a few hundred thousand distinct CDR3 sequences in total; 9.9% of them show up just once. The ten biggest clones cover 10% of the sample. The sequenced sample was PBMCs from the stem cell graft donor, obtained from the stem cell graft. The receptor was derived from a human donor who donated a stem cell graft to a child with SCID.

The CDR3 loop reads CASSPTSSSYEQYF. The DNA reads as follows: TGTGCCAGCTCACCCACGTCCAGCTCCTACGAGCAGTACTTC. The chain links TRBV18 with TRBJ2-7, with the D gene too uncertain to name. The CDR3 holds 14 amino acids from the cysteine to the phenylalanine. Only CDR3 DNA remains: 42 bases, in frame from the first base. Trimming at the junction amounts to 3 bases on V and 0 bases on J, and the germline ends lie 9 bases apart. CDR1 KGHSH and CDR2 LQKENI are derived from the germline V gene.